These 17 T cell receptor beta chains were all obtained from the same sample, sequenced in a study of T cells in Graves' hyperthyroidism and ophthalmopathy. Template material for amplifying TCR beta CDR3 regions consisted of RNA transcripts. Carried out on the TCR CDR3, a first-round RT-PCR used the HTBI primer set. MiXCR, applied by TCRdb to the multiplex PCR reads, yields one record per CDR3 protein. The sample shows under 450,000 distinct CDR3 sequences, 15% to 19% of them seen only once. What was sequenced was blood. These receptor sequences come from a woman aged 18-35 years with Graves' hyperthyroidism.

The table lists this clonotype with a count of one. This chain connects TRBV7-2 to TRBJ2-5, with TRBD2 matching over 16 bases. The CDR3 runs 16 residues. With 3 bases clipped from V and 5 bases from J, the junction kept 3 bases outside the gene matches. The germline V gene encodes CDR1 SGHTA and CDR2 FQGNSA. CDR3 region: CASSLGGLAGGETQYF. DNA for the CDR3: TGTGCCAGCAGCTTGGGGGGACTAGCGGGGGGGGAGACCCAGTACTTC.

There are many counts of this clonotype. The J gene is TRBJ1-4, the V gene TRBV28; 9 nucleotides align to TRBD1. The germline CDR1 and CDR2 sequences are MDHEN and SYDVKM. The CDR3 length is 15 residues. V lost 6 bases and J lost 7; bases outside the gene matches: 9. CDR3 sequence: CASRIQGAGGEKLFF. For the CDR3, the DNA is TGTGCCAGCAGGATACAGGGGGCCGGTGGTGAAAAACTGTTTTTT.

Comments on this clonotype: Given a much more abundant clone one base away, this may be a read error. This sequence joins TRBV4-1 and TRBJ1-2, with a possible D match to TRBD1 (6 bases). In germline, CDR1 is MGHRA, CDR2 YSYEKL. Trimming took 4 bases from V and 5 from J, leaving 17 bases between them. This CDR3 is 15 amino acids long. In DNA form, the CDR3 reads TGCGCCAGCAGCCGACCCGGACAGCCAAAATATGGCTACACCTTC. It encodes CASSRPGQPKYGYTF.

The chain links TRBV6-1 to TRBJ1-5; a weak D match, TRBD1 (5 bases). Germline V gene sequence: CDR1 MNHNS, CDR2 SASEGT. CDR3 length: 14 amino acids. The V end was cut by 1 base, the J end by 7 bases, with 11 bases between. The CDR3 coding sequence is TGTGCCAGCAGTGAAGTACCAGGGCGGCAGCCCCAGCATTTT. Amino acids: CASSEVPGRQPQHF.

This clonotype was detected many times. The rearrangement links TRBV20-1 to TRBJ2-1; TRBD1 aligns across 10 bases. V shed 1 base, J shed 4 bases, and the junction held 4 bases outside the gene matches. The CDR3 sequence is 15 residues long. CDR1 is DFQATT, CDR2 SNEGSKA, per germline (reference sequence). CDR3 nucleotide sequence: TGCAGTGCTAGAGGCCCGGGACAGGGGTACAATGAGCAGTTCTTC. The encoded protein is CSARGPGQGYNEQFF.

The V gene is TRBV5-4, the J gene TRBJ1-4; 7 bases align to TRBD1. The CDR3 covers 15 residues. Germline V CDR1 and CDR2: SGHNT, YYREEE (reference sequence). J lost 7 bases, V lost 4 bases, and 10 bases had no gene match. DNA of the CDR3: TGTGCCAGCAGCCGAGACAGGGCAAAAATTGAAAAACTGTTTTTT. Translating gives CASSRDRAKIEKLFF. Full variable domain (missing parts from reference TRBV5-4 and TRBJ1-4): ETGVTQSPTHLIKTRGQQVTLRCSSQSGHNTVSWYQQALGQGPQFIFQYYREEENGRGNFPPRFSGLQFPNYSSELNVNALELDDSALYLCASSRDRAKIEKLFFGSGTQLSVL.

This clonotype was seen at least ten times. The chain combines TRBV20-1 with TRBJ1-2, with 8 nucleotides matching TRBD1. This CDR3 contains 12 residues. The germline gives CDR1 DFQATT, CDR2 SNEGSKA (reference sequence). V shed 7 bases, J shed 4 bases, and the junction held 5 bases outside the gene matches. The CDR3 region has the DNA TGCAGTGTTCCTCAGGGGGCCTATGGCTACACCTTC. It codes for CSVPQGAYGYTF.

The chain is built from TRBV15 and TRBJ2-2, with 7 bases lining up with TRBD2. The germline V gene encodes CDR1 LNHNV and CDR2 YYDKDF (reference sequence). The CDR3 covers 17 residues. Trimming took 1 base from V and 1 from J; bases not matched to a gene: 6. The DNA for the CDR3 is TGTGCCACCAGCAGAGTACCGCCTAGCGGGAACACCGGGGAGCTGTTTTTT. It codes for CATSRVPPSGNTGELFF.

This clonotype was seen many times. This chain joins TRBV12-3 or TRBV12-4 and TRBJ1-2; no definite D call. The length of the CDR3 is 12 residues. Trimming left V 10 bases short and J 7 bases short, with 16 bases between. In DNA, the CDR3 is TGTGCCACCGGAGGGCAGGTCGGTGGCTACACCTTC. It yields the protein CATGGQVGGYTF.

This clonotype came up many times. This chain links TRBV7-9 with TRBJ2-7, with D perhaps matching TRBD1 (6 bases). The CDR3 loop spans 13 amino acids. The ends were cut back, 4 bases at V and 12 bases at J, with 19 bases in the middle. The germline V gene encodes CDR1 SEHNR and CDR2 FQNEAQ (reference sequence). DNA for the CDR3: TGTGCCAGCAGCTCGAACCAACAGGGCGCCCGGTACTTC. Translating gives CASSSNQQGARYF.

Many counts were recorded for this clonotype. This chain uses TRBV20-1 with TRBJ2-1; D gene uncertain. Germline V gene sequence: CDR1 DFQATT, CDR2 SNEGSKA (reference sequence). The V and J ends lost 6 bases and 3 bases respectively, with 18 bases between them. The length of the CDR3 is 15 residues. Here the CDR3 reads CSAPASGVNYNEQFF. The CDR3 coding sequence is TGCAGTGCCCCCGCCTCAGGTGTGAACTACAATGAGCAGTTCTTC.

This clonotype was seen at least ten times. CDR3 coding DNA: TGTGCCAGCAGCTTAGCCACAGCATTGTTACTCGGAACCCCTTTTTACGAGCAGTACTTC. This encodes CASSLATALLLGTPFYEQYF. The chain has TRBV7-2 and TRBJ2-7; D gene uncertain. Trimming stripped 0 bases from V and 4 bases from J, with 28 bases between. Germline V gene sequence: CDR1 SGHTA, CDR2 FQGNSA. CDR3 length equals 20 residues.

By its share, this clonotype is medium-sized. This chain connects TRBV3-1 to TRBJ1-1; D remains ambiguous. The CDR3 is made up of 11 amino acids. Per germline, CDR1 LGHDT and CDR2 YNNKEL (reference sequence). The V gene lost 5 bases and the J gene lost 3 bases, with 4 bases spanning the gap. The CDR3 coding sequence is TGTGCCAGCAGCAAGCACACTGAAGCTTTCTTT. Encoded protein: CASSKHTEAFF.

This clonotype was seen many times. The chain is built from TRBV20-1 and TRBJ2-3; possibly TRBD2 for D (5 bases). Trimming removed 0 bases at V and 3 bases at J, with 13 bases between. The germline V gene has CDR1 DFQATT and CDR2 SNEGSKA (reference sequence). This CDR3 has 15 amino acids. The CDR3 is CSAREYERLTDTQYF. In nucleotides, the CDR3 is TGCAGTGCTAGAGAATATGAGCGGCTAACAGATACGCAGTATTTT.

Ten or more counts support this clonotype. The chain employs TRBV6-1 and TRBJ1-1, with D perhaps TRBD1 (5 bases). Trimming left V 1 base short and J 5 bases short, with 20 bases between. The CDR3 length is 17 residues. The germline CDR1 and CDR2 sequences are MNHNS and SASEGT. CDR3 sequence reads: CASSEGRGQEWRTEAFF. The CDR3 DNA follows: TGTGCCAGCAGTGAAGGGAGGGGTCAGGAGTGGAGGACTGAAGCTTTCTTT.

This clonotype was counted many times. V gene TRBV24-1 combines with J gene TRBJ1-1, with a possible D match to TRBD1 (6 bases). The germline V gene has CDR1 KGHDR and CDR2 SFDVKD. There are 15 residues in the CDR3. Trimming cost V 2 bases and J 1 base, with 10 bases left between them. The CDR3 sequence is CATSDSGGANTEAFF. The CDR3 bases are TGTGCCACCAGTGATTCGGGGGGGGCGAACACTGAAGCTTTCTTT.

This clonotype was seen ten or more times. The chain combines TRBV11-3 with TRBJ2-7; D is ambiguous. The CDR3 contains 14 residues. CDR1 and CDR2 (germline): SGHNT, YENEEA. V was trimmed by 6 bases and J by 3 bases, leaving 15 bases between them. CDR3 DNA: TGTGCCAGCAGGAGACAAGGGTGGGGCTACGAGCAGTACTTC. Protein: CASRRQGWGYEQYF.